This TCR beta chain was profiled in a study of early T cells in non-severe SARS-CoV-2 infection. Study conclusions and caveats: VDJdb-based matching was biased toward anti-spike CD8 responses and missed private and CD4 specificities.

Individually, cDNA molecules had unique molecular identifiers attached to them. MiXCR was run by TCRdb on the 5' RACE reads, yielding one entry per CDR3 protein. The table records 60,000 or so distinct CDR3 sequences, 10% to 13% of them present only once. This CDR3 is 17 amino acids long. CDR1 and CDR2 from the germline V gene are SGHNT and YYREEE (reference sequence). The J segment lost 1 base and the V segment lost 4 bases, leaving 13 bases of the junction unmatched. This clonotype has at least ten counts. Its antigen is unidentified. The receptor comes from an adult who was a healthcare worker with PCR-confirmed SARS-CoV-2 infection or an uninfected control (not recorded which). J is TRBJ1-1 and V is TRBV5-4; 7 positions agree with TRBD1. Input material: whole blood. The CDR3 spells CASSPTTPGQRNTEAFF. In DNA form, the CDR3 reads TGTGCCAGCAGCCCTACTACTCCGGGACAGCGGAACACTGAAGCTTTCTTT.